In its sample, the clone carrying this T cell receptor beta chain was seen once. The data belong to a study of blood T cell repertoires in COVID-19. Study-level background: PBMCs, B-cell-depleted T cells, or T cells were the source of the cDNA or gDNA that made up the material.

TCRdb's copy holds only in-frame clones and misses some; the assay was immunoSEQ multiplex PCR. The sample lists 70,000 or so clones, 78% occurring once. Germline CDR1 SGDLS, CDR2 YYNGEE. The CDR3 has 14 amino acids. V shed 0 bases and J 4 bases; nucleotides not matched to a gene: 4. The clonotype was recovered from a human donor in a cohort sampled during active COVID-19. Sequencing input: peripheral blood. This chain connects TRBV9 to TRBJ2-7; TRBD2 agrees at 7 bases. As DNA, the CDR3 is TGTGCCAGCAGCGTAGGGCTAGCGGATTACGAGCAGTACTTC. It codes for CASSVGLADYEQYF.